The clone carrying this T cell receptor beta chain was observed a handful of times. The CDR3 spans 14 residues. The junction had 7 bases not matched to a gene; V was cut back by 6 bases and J by 2 bases. Germline V gives CDR1 DFQATT, CDR2 SNEGSKA (reference sequence). This sample stems from a study of vaccination and CD4 T cells after COVID-19. TCRdb used MiXCR to reprocess the PCR reads, holding one entry per CDR3 protein. The sample carries about 18,000 distinct CDR3 sequences, 60% to 80% recorded once. The specimen was CD4+ T cells from blood, collected before SARS-CoV-2 vaccination. This receptor was identified in a human donor who had recovered from COVID-19. V is TRBV20-1 and J is TRBJ1-1; TRBD1 matches 9 bases. The DNA for the CDR3 is TGCAGTGCCGCGGGGACAGGGCGAAACACTGAAGCTTTCTTT. Translation: CSAAGTGRNTEAFF.